The 9 T cell receptor beta chains below were found in one sample sequenced in a study of T cells after yellow fever vaccination (dated by TCRdb to about 2019). The treatment or condition label here, explained by the study, means: live attenuated yellow fever vaccine strain. The method was 5' RACE. Sequencing used an Illumina HiSeq 2500. The public reads were reprocessed in TCRdb via fastp at Q25 and MiXCR, keeping in-frame beta chains. One record per CDR3 amino acid sequence lists the most common genes and DNA. The sample yields about 110,000 distinct CDR3 sequences; around 8.6% were counted once. The ten biggest clones cover roughly 25% of the sample. The sample was CD8+ T cells sorted from PBMCs, taken 45 days after the yellow fever booster vaccination. The origin of the receptors is a man aged 25-45 years who received the YFV17D yellow fever vaccine.

In its sample, this clonotype was seen many times. The gene calls are TRBV5-1 and TRBJ2-1; D gene uncertain. The CDR3 covers 15 residues. Trimming pared 3 bases from V and 2 bases from J, leaving 12 bases between. Germline loops: CDR1 SGHRS, CDR2 YFSETQ. The CDR3 region is CASSSDPNPYNEQFF. CDR3 DNA: TGCGCCAGCAGCTCGGACCCAAACCCCTACAATGAGCAGTTCTTC.

This clonotype showed up many times. The chain is built from TRBV27 and TRBJ2-7; 13 bases line up with TRBD2. The CDR3 sequence is 15 residues long. The junction had 3 bases not matched to a gene; V was cut back by 2 bases and J by 5 bases. CDR1 MNHEY and CDR2 SMNVEV come from the germline V gene (reference sequence). CDR3 amino acids: CASSLIGTSGNEQYF. The CDR3 DNA is TGTGCCAGCAGTTTAATCGGGACTAGCGGGAACGAGCAGTACTTC.

This clonotype was counted many times. CDR3 bases: TGTGCCAGCAGCTTCAGCGTAGGGGAGCTGTTTTTT. Its translation is CASSFSVGELFF. J is TRBJ2-2 and V is TRBV9; D not certain. The CDR3 is 12 residues long. CDR1 and CDR2 (germline): SGDLS, YYNGEE. V was shortened by 4 bases and J by 8 bases, with 9 bases between the two germline ends. The full variable domain, with the rest looked up from reference TRBV9 and TRBJ2-2, is DSGVTQTPKHLITATGQRVTLRCSPRSGDLSVYWYQQSLDQGLQFLIQYYNGEERAKGNILERFSAQQFPDLHSELNLSSLELGDSALYFCASSFSVGELFFGEGSRLTVL.

This clonotype was found many times. The rearrangement uses TRBV15 and TRBJ2-4, with D perhaps matching TRBD2 (5 bases). The CDR3 runs 15 residues. The germline CDR1 and CDR2 sequences are LNHNV and YYDKDF (reference sequence). V was pared by 6 bases and J by 2 bases, with 14 bases between. The CDR3 is CATSRLVGTKNIQYF. As DNA, the CDR3 is TGTGCCACCAGTCGCCTTGTCGGGACCAAAAACATTCAGTACTTC. Using reference TRBV15 and TRBJ2-4 for the parts outside the CDR3, the full variable domain is DAMVIQNPRYQVTQFGKPVTLSCSQTLNHNVMYWYQQKSSQAPKLLFHYYDKDFNNEADTPDNFQSRRPNTSFCFLDIRSPGLGDTAMYLCATSRLVGTKNIQYFGAGTRLSVL.

This clonotype came up many times. V usage is TRBV27 and J usage is TRBJ2-2; maybe TRBD2 (7 bases). The CDR3 contains 14 residues. Germline CDR1 and CDR2: MNHEY and SMNVEV (reference sequence). The germline V and J ends were trimmed by 3 bases and 3 bases, with 8 bases remaining between them. CDR3 sequence reads: CASSLGGHTGELFF. CDR3 coding DNA: TGTGCCAGCAGTTTGGGGGGGCACACCGGGGAGCTGTTTTTT.

This clonotype was detected ten times or more. V and J are TRBV27 and TRBJ2-7; D perhaps matches TRBD1 (5 bases). Trimming shortened V by 6 bases and J by 5 bases, and 14 bases separated the two germline ends. Germline lookup yields CDR1 MNHEY and CDR2 SMNVEV (reference sequence). This CDR3 has 13 residues. The CDR3 spells CASSLNDRNEQYF. The CDR3 DNA follows: TGTGCCAGCAGCTTAAACGACAGAAACGAGCAGTACTTC.

In the case of this clonotype: It may be a read error: a sequence one base away is much more abundant. V usage is TRBV20-1 and J usage is TRBJ2-1, with a tentative D call TRBD2 (5 bases). The V and J ends lost 0 bases and 2 bases respectively, with 11 bases between them. Per the germline V gene, CDR1 is DFQATT and CDR2 is SNEGSKA (reference sequence). This CDR3 spans 15 amino acids. The CDR3, as DNA: TGCAGTGCTAGAGAGCTAGCTTTTGCCTACAATGAGCAGTTCTTC. Its protein product is CSARELAFAYNEQFF.

This clonotype came up many times. This rearrangement joins TRBV20-1 to TRBJ2-7; TRBD2 agrees at 7 bases. The CDR3 is 14 residues long. CDR1 is DFQATT and CDR2 is SNEGSKA in the germline V gene (reference sequence). Losses at the gene ends were 6 bases for V and 3 bases for J; bases not matched to a gene: 11. This chain's CDR3 is CSANLRGIIYEQYF. CDR3 DNA: TGCAGTGCCAACTTGCGGGGGATAATCTACGAGCAGTACTTC.

This clonotype appeared many times. V usage is TRBV2 and J usage is TRBJ2-1; 10 bases are shared with TRBD1. The ends lost 6 bases at V and 6 bases at J; junction bases unmatched: 14. The V gene's germline CDR1 is SNHLY and CDR2 FYNNEI. The CDR3 runs to 17 residues. The DNA of the CDR3 is TGTGCCAGCAGCGGAGTCCGATCGGGACAGGGGACCAATGAGCAGTTCTTC. Encoded protein: CASSGVRSGQGTNEQFF. The complete variable domain, with remaining parts taken from reference TRBV2 and TRBJ2-1, reads EPEVTQTPSHQVTQMGQEVILRCVPISNHLYFYWYRQILGQKVEFLVSFYNNEISEKSEIFDDQFSVERPDGSNFTLKIRSTKLEDSAMYFCASSGVRSGQGTNEQFFGPGTRLTVL.